This T cell receptor (beta chain) was captured by sequencing in a study of blood T cell repertoires in COVID-19. At the level of the study: Italy, Spain and the United States were the sources of the convalescent and acute COVID-19 samples. Sources were T cells, B-cell-depleted T cells, or PBMCs; the material itself was cDNA or gDNA.

This CDR3 contains 15 residues. Germline CDR1 reads SNHLY; CDR2 reads FYNNEI. Trimming left V 5 bases short and J 8 bases short, with 19 bases between. Study processing details: From reference gene primer amplification, estimates of nucleated cell counts were derived. Produced via immunoSEQ multiplex PCR; TCRdb's table is partial and in-frame only. V and J calls and clone size are copied from that table; D and trimming were computed from the DNA. The sample holds approximately 190,000 clones; roughly 84% are singletons and the top ten take about 6.6%. The rearrangement links TRBV2 to TRBJ1-3, with D possibly matching TRBD1 (6 bases). Sequenced material: peripheral blood. The sequence was collected from a woman aged 40 to 50 who had recovered from COVID-19. This CDR3 is CASSNRVMPGDTIYF. The CDR3 coding sequence is TGTGCCAGCAGTAACAGGGTCATGCCTGGGGACACCATATATTTT.